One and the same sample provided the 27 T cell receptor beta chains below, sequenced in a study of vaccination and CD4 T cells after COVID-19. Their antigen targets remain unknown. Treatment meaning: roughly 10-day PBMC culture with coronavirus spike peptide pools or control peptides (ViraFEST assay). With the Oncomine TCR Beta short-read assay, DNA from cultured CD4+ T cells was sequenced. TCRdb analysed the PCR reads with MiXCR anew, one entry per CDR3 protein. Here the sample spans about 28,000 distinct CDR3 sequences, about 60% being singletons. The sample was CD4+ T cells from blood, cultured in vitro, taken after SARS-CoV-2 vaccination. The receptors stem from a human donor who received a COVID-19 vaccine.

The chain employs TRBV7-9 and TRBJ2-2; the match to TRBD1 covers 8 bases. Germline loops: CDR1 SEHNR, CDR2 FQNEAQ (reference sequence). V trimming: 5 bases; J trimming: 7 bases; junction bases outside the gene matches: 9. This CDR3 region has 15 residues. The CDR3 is CASSHGQGGGGELFF. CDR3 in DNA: TGTGCCAGCAGCCACGGACAGGGAGGAGGCGGGGAGCTGTTTTTT.

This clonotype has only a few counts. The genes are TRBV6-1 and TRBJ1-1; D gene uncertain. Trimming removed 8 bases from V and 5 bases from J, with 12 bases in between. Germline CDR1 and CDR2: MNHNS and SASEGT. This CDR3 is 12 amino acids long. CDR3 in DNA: TGTGCCAGCCCAGCACCACTAACTGAAGCTTTCTTT. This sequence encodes CASPAPLTEAFF.

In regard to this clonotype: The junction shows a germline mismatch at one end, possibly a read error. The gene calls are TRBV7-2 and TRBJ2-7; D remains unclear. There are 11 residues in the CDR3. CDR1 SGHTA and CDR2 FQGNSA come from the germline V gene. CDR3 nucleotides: TGTGCCAGCAGCCGCTCCCACGAGCAGTACTTC. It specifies CASSRSHEQYF.

CDR3: CASSSDYQGTEAFF. The CDR3 coding sequence is TGCGCCAGCAGCTCGGATTACCAGGGGACTGAAGCTTTCTTT. This rearrangement joins TRBV5-1 to TRBJ1-1; tentatively, D is TRBD1 (6 bases). CDR3 size: 14 residues. The germline V and J ends were trimmed by 3 bases and 5 bases, with 14 bases remaining between them. The germline gives CDR1 SGHRS, CDR2 YFSETQ.

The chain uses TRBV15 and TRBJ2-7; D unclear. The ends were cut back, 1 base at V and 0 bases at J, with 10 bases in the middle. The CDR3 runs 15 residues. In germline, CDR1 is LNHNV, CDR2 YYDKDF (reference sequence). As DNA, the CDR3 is TGTGCCACCAGCAGAGGAGGCACCCACTCCTACGAGCAGTACTTC. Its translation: CATSRGGTHSYEQYF.

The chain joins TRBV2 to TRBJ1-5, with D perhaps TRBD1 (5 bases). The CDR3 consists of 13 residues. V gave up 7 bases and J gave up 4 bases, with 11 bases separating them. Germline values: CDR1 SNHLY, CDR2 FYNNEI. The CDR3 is CASMIGGNQPQHF. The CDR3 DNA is TGTGCCAGCATGATTGGGGGTAATCAGCCCCAGCATTTT.

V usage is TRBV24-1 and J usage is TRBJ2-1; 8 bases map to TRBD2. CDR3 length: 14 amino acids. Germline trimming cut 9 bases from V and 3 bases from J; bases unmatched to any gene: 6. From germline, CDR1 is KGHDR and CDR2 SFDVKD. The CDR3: CATQSGGSYNEQFF. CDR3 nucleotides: TGTGCCACCCAATCGGGGGGGAGCTACAATGAGCAGTTCTTC.

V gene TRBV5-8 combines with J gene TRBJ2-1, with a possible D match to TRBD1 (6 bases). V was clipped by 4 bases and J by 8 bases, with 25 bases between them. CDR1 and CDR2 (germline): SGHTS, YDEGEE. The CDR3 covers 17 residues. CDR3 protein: CASSGRKPGHSLDEQFF. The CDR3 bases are TGTGCCAGCAGCGGAAGAAAACCGGGACACAGTTTAGATGAGCAGTTCTTC.

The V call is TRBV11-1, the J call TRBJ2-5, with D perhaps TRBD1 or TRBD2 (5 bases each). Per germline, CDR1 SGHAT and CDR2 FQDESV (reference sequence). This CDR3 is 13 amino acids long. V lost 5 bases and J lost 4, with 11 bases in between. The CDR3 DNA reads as TGTGCCAGCAGCCCGGGACCGGGAGAGACCCAGTACTTC. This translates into CASSPGPGETQYF.

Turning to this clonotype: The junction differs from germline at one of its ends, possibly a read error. This CDR3 is CASSLGQLDPQHF. For the CDR3, the DNA is TGTGCCAGCAGCTTGGGCCAACTTGATCCCCAGCATTTT. The gene calls are TRBV5-3 and TRBJ1-5, with unresolved D. TRBV5-3 is recorded as an ORF, its role being uncertain. The CDR3 length is 13 residues.

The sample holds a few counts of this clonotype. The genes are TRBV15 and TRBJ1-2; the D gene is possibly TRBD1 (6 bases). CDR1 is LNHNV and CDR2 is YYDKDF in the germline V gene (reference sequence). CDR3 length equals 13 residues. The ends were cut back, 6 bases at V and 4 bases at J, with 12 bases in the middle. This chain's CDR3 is CATSSGTFYGYTF. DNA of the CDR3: TGTGCCACCAGTTCGGGGACATTCTATGGCTACACCTTC.

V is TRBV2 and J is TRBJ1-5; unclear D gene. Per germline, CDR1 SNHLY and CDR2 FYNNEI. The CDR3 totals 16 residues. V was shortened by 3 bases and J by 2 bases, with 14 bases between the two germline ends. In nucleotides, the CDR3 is TGTGCCAGCAGTGATAGGCGGGGTGGTGGCAATCAGCCCCAGCATTTT. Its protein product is CASSDRRGGGNQPQHF.

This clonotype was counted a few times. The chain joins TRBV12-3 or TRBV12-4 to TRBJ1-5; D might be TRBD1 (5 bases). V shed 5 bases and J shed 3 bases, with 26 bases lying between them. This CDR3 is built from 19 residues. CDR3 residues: CASSGRGRGGRTFNQPQHF. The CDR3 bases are TGTGCCAGCAGTGGTAGAGGTAGGGGCGGACGGACTTTCAATCAGCCCCAGCATTTT.

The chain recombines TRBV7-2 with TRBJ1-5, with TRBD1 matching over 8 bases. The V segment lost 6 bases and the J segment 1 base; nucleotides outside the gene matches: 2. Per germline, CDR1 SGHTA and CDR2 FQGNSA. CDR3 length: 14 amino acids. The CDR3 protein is CASRRTGSNQPQHF. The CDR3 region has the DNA TGTGCCAGCAGGAGGACAGGGAGCAATCAGCCCCAGCATTTT. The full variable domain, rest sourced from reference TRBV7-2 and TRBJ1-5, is GAGVSQSPSNKVTEKGKDVELRCDPISGHTALYWYRQSLGQGLEFLIYFQGNSAPDKSGLPSDRFSAERTGGSVSTLTIQRTQQEDSAVYLCASRRTGSNQPQHFGDGTRLSIL.

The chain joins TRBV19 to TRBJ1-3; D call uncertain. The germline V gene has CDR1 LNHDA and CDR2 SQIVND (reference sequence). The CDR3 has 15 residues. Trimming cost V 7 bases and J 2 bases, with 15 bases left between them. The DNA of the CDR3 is TGTGCCAGTATTATGGAGTCCGGTACTGGAAACACCATATATTTT. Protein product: CASIMESGTGNTIYF.

The CDR3 loop is CASSSAGGRRQAFF. The CDR3 nucleotides are TGCGCCAGCAGCTCGGCTGGCGGCAGAAGGCAAGCTTTCTTT. The chain links TRBV5-1 to TRBJ1-1, with unresolved D. This CDR3 has 14 residues. Trimming took 3 bases from V and 9 from J, leaving 18 bases between them. Germline CDR1 SGHRS, CDR2 YFSETQ.

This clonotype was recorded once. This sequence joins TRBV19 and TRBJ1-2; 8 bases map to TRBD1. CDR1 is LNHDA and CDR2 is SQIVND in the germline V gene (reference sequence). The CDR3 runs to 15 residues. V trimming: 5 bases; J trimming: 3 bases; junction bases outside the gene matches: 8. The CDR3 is CASSDADRVYYGYTF. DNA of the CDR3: TGTGCCAGTAGTGACGCGGACAGGGTGTACTATGGCTACACCTTC. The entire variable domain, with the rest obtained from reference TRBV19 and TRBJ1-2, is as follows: DGGITQSPKYLFRKEGQNVTLSCEQNLNHDAMYWYRQDPGQGLRLIYYSQIVNDFQKGDIAEGYSVSREKKESFPLTVTSAQKNPTAFYLCASSDADRVYYGYTFGSGTRLTVV.

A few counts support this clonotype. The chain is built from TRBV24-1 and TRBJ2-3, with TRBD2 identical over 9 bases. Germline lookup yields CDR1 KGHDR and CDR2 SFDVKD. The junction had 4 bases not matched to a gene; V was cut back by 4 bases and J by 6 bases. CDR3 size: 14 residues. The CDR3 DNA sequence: TGTGCCACCAGTGACGCTGCGGGGGGGGATACGCAGTATTTT. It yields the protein CATSDAAGGDTQYF.

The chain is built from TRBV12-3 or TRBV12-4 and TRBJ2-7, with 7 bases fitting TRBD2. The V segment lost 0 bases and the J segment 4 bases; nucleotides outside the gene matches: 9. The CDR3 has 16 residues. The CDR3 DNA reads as TGTGCCAGCAGTTTAGCGGGGGGGGTCCCGGCTTACGAGCAGTACTTC. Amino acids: CASSLAGGVPAYEQYF.

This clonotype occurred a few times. CDR3 sequence reads: CASRGVSGYTF. The CDR3, as DNA: TGTGCCAGCAGGGGGGTTAGTGGCTACACCTTC. This rearrangement joins TRBV25-1 to TRBJ1-2, with D tentatively TRBD1 (5 bases). CDR3 length: 11 amino acids. Germline V lookup: CDR1 MGHDK, CDR2 SYGVNS. Trimming pared 6 bases from V and 7 bases from J, leaving 9 bases between.

For the CDR3, the DNA is TGCAGTGCAGGAGTGGACACTCGGTATAGCAATCAGCCCCAGCATTTT. It codes for CSAGVDTRYSNQPQHF. This sequence joins TRBV20-1 and TRBJ1-5, with D tentatively TRBD1 (5 bases). V shed 6 bases and J shed 0 bases, with 18 bases lying between them. This CDR3 has 16 residues. The germline gives CDR1 DFQATT, CDR2 SNEGSKA (reference sequence).

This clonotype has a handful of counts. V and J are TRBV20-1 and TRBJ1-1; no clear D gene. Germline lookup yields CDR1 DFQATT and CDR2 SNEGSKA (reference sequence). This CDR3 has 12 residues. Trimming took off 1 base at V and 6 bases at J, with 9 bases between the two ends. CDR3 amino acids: CSARVTGSEAFF. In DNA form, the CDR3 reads TGCAGTGCTAGAGTTACGGGTTCTGAAGCTTTCTTT.

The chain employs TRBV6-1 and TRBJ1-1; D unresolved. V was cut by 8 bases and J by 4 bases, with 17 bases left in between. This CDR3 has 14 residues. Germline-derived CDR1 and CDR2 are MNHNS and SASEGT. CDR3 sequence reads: CASLRTPLRTEAFF. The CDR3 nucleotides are TGTGCCAGCCTCCGGACTCCACTGCGCACTGAAGCTTTCTTT.

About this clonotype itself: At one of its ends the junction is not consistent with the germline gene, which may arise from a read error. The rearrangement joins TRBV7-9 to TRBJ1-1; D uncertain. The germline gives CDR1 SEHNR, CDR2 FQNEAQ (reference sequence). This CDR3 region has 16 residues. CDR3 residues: CASSLAVSTVIEEAFF. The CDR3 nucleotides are TGTGCCAGCAGTTTAGCGGTGTCCACCGTTATCGAGGAAGCTTTCTTT.

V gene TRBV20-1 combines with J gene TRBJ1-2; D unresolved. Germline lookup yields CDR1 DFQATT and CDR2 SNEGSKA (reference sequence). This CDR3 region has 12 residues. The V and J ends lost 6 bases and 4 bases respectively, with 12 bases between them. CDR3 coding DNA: TGCAGTGCGGACCAGGCCGCCTATGGCTACACCTTC. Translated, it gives CSADQAAYGYTF.

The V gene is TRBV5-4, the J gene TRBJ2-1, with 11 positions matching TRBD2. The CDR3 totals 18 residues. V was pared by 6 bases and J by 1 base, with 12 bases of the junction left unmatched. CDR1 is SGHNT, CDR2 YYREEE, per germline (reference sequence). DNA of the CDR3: TGTGCCAGCATCAAGGGTAGCGGGGGGGCAGGGTCCTACAATGAGCAGTTCTTC. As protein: CASIKGSGGAGSYNEQFF.

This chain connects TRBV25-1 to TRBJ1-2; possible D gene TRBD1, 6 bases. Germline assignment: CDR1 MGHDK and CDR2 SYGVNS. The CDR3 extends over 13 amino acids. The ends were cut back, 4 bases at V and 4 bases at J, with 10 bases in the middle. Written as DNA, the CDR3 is TGTGCCAGCAGTGCGACAGGTACCTATGGCTACACCTTC. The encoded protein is CASSATGTYGYTF.